Reported below is one T cell receptor (beta chain). The same CDR3 arises from other DNA sequences in this sample as well. The sample originates from a study of shared clonotypes between healthy human individuals. V was pared by 7 bases and J by 0 bases, with 7 bases between. CDR1 is SQVTM, CDR2 ANQGSEA, per germline. The CDR3 has 13 residues. The protocol was immunoSEQ multiplex PCR, while the TCRdb copy is restricted to in-frame clones and leaves out a portion. The sample gives about 2.5 million clones, roughly 92% of which show up once; approximately 0.41% is in the top ten. V is TRBV29-1 and J is TRBJ2-6, with D perhaps assigned TRBD1 or TRBD2 (5 bases each). The sequencing input was naive CD4+ T cells from PBMCs. Subset indicated: CD45RA+ positively selected. The source of this sequence is a man younger than 30 in good health. Some clones in this sample may be carry-over from other donors' samples. The CDR3 sequence is CSAGTSGANVLTF. For the CDR3, the DNA is TGCAGCGCCGGGACCTCTGGGGCCAACGTCCTGACTTTC. Drawing the rest from reference TRBV29-1 and TRBJ2-6, the complete variable domain is SAVISQKPSRDICQRGTSLTIQCQVDSQVTMMFWYRQQPGQSLTLIATANQGSEATYESGFVIDKFPISRPNLTFSTLTVSNMSPEDSSIYLCSAGTSGANVLTFGAGSRLTVL.